The following is a T cell receptor beta chain sequence with its context. The target antigen is unknown. Profiling relied on immunoSEQ multiplex PCR, and the TCRdb table lists in-frame clones only, not all of them. In the table there are over 100,000 clones, about 89% of which are singletons. CDR3 length: 17 amino acids. Germline values: CDR1 DFQATT, CDR2 SNEGSKA (reference sequence). Trimming shortened V by 3 bases and J by 6 bases, and 26 bases separated the two germline ends. This sample is drawn from a study of T cell responses to AZD1222 COVID-19 vaccine. Notes on the study in general: There were repertoire samples only from the period after the peak T cell response.

This chain joins TRBV20-1 and TRBJ1-2; tentatively, D is TRBD1 (5 bases). The TCR originated in an adult in good health. The sample here was peripheral blood, taken on day 0 of AZD1222 vaccination. The CDR3 bases are TGCAGTGCTAGTGAATCCCGAGCCGGGACGGCGAAGGATGGCTACACCTTC. Protein product: CSASESRAGTAKDGYTF.